The 9 T cell receptor beta chains in this list originate from one sample, sequenced in a study of somatic mutations in cytotoxic T cells in rheumatoid arthritis. Data came from immunoSEQ multiplex PCR; TCRdb stores just in-frame clones and leaves some out. This sample has under 20,000 clones, with 85% to 90% found just once. The specimen was CD8+ T cells sorted from blood. The receptor source for this set is a man between 35 and 55 years old in good health.

The chain carries TRBV6-1 and TRBJ2-7; the D is unclear. This CDR3 contains 10 residues. Germline V CDR1 and CDR2: MNHNS, SASEGT. V was pared by 2 bases and J by 4 bases, with 0 bases between. The CDR3 DNA is TGTGCCAGCAGTGAATACGAGCAGTACTTC. This encodes CASSEYEQYF.

In this sample, this clone turned up once. The chain carries TRBV4-2 and TRBJ1-1; D not certain. Trimming removed 0 bases at V and 0 bases at J, with 17 bases between. There are 18 residues in the CDR3. The germline V gene has CDR1 LGHNA and CDR2 YNFKEQ. The CDR3, as DNA: TGTGCCAGCAGCCAAGAAGCGCGGGTCGGAAGGATGAACACTGAAGCTTTCTTT. Translated: CASSQEARVGRMNTEAFF.

V usage is TRBV6-5 and J usage is TRBJ1-3, with TRBD1 matching over 9 bases. This CDR3 contains 15 residues. V was clipped by 2 bases and J by 2 bases; unmatched bases: 1. CDR1 and CDR2 from the germline V gene are MNHEY and SVGAGI. The CDR3 reads CASSYRTGAGNTIYF. The CDR3 coding sequence is TGTGCCAGCAGTTACAGGACAGGGGCTGGAAACACCATATATTTT.

The chain has TRBV28 and TRBJ2-2; D unresolved. CDR3 size: 13 residues. V lost 1 base and J lost 3, with 3 bases in between. Germline V lookup: CDR1 MDHEN, CDR2 SYDVKM. DNA for the CDR3: TGTGCCAGCAGTTTATCCCACACCGGGGAGCTGTTTTTT. Encoded protein: CASSLSHTGELFF. Complete variable domain (other parts from reference TRBV28 and TRBJ2-2): DVKVTQSSRYLVKRTGEKVFLECVQDMDHENMFWYRQDPGLGLRLIYFSYDVKMKEKGDIPEGYSVSREKKERFSLILESASTNQTSMYLCASSLSHTGELFFGEGSRLTVL.

J is TRBJ2-7 and V is TRBV9, with 11 bases lining up with TRBD1. This CDR3 has 16 amino acids. Germline trimming cut 4 bases from V and 3 bases from J; bases unmatched to any gene: 9. Germline assignment: CDR1 SGDLS and CDR2 YYNGEE. The CDR3 bases are TGTGCCAGCAGCCCAACCGGGACAGGGGGTGTCTACGAGCAGTACTTC. Translation: CASSPTGTGGVYEQYF.

J is TRBJ2-7 and V is TRBV13; 10 nucleotides line up with TRBD1. V lost 3 bases and J lost 4; bases outside the gene matches: 3. The CDR3 consists of 14 residues. Germline assignment: CDR1 PRHDT and CDR2 FYEKMQ (reference sequence). The CDR3 here is CASSLRQGAYEQYF. CDR3 in DNA: TGTGCCAGCAGCTTGAGACAGGGGGCTTACGAGCAGTACTTC.

The chain is built from TRBV6-1 and TRBJ1-2; tentative D call: TRBD1 (6 bases). The CDR3 loop spans 14 amino acids. Trimming pared 1 base from V and 4 bases from J, leaving 10 bases between. Germline-derived CDR1 and CDR2 are MNHNS and SASEGT. CDR3 in amino acids: CASSEDRDFYGYTF. CDR3 bases: TGTGCCAGCAGTGAAGACAGGGACTTCTATGGCTACACCTTC.

This rearrangement joins TRBV7-9 to TRBJ1-5; 7 bases match TRBD1. Germline trimming cut 5 bases from V and 0 bases from J; bases unmatched to any gene: 1. The CDR3 loop spans 14 amino acids. The germline V gene encodes CDR1 SEHNR and CDR2 FQNEAQ (reference sequence). The DNA of the CDR3 is TGTGCCAGCAGCGGACAGGATAGCAATCAGCCCCAGCATTTT. This sequence encodes CASSGQDSNQPQHF. The full variable domain, its missing parts supplied by reference TRBV7-9 and TRBJ1-5, is DTGVSQNPRHKITKRGQNVTFRCDPISEHNRLYWYRQTLGQGPEFLTYFQNEAQLEKSRLLSDRFSAERPKGSFSTLEIQRTEQGDSAMYLCASSGQDSNQPQHFGDGTRLSIL.

The chain combines TRBV7-2 with TRBJ2-1; 10 bases are a match to TRBD1. The CDR3 is 16 amino acids. V lost 1 base, J lost 8 bases, and 8 bases stayed unmatched. Germline CDR1 SGHTA, CDR2 FQGNSA. In DNA, the CDR3 is TGTGCCAGCAGCTTAGAAAGGACAGGGGGTTGGGATGAGCAGTTCTTC. Translating it yields CASSLERTGGWDEQFF.